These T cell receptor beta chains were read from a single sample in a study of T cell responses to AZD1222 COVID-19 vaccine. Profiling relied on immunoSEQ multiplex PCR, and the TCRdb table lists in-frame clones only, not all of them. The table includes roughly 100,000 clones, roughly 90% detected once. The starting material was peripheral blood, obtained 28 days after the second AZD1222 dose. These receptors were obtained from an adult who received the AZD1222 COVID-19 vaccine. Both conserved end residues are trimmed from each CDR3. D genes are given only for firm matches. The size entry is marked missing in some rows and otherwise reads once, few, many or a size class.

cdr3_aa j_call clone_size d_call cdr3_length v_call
ASSFGGGTRSGELF TRBJ2-2 once NA 14 TRBV5-1
ASSPIRGSGNTIY TRBJ1-3 NA NA 13 TRBV28
ASSYSSRQGSYEQY TRBJ2-7 NA TRBD1 14 TRBV6-5
ASSQVTDVDTDFYGYT TRBJ1-2 NA NA 16 TRBV4-1
AWSADWYGYT TRBJ1-2 NA NA 10 TRBV30
ASSEKLETQY TRBJ2-5 NA NA 10 TRBV12-3/TRBV12-4
ASSSNRDYEQY TRBJ2-7 few NA 11 TRBV11-2
ASSQDSLYGYT TRBJ1-2 NA NA 11 TRBV9
ASSEIWGSLGGELF TRBJ2-2 NA NA 14 TRBV6-1
ASSVVGGGYGYT TRBJ1-2 NA NA 12 TRBV5-5
ASSPGQGELYEQY TRBJ2-7 NA TRBD1 13 TRBV5-1
ASRETGPYEQY TRBJ2-7 NA NA 11 TRBV6-5
ASSLTQGWDTQY TRBJ2-3 NA TRBD1 12 TRBV5-4
ASMAIRTSGKQETQY TRBJ2-5 NA TRBD2 15 TRBV2
SFYRGGGTDTQY TRBJ2-3 NA NA 12 TRBV29-1
ASSPRGGKSYEQY TRBJ2-7 NA NA 13 TRBV27
ASSFPGGRYGYT TRBJ1-2 NA NA 12 TRBV7-9
ASSIRTEPHRNTEAF TRBJ1-1 NA NA 15 TRBV19
ASHREGGVQPQH TRBJ1-5 NA NA 12 TRBV2
ASSLARKGNTGELF TRBJ2-2 NA NA 14 TRBV7-8
ASSFGLSYEQY TRBJ2-7 NA NA 11 TRBV5-1
ASSLIRAGDTQY TRBJ2-3 NA NA 12 TRBV11-2
ASSGGTWDRDPYEQY TRBJ2-7 NA TRBD1 15 TRBV6-1
ASSQVIQGVDGYT TRBJ1-2 NA TRBD1 13 TRBV4-1
ASSHDRGSEKLF TRBJ1-4 NA TRBD1 12 TRBV7-9
ATSDFSDQPQH TRBJ1-5 NA NA 11 TRBV24-1
ASSLGGRSTDTQY TRBJ2-3 NA NA 13 TRBV27
ASSEFEQPQH TRBJ1-5 NA NA 10 TRBV6-1
ASSSVAGGGDTQY TRBJ2-3 NA TRBD2 13 TRBV6-5